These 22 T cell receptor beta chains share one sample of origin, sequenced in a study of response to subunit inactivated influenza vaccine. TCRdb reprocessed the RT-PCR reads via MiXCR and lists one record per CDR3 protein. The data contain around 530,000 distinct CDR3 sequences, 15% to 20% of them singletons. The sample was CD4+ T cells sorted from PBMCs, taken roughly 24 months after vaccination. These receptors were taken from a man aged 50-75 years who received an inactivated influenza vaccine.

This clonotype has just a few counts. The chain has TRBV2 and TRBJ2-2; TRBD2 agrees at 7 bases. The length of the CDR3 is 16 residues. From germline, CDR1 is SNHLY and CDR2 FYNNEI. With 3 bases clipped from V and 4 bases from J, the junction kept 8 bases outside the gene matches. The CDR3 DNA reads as TGTGCCAGCAGTGATGGTGGGAGGGCCTTCACCGGGGAGCTGTTTTTT. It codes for CASSDGGRAFTGELFF.

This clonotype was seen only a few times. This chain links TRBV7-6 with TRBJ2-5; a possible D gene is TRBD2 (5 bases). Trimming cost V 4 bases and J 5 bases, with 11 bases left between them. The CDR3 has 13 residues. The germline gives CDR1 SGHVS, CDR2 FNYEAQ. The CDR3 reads CASSSPEAETQYF. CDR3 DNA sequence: TGTGCCAGCAGCTCCCCGGAGGCGGAGACCCAGTACTTC.

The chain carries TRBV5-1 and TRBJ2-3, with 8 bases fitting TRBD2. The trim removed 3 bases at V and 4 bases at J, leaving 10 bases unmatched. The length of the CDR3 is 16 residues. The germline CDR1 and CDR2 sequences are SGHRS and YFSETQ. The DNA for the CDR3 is TGCGCCAGCAGCTCGACGGGGGGGACCAGCCCAGATACGCAGTATTTT. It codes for CASSSTGGTSPDTQYF.

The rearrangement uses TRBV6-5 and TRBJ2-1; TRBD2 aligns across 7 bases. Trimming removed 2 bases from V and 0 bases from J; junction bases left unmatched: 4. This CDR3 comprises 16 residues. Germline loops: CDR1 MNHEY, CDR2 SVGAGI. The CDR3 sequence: CASSYGAGFSYNEQFF. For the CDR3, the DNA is TGTGCCAGCAGTTACGGAGCGGGATTCTCCTACAATGAGCAGTTCTTC.

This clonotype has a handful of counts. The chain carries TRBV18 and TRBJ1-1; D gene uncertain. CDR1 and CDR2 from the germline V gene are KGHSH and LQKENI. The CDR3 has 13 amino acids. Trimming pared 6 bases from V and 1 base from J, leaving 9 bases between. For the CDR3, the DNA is TGTGCCAGCTCCCCCGACAAGAACACTGAAGCTTTCTTT. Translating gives CASSPDKNTEAFF.

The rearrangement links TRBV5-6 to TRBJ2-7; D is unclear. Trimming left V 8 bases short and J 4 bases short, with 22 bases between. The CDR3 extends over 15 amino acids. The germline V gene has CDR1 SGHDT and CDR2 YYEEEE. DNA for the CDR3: TGTGCCAGAGACCTTTGGGTCGTTACTGAATACGAGCAGTACTTC. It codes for CARDLWVVTEYEQYF.

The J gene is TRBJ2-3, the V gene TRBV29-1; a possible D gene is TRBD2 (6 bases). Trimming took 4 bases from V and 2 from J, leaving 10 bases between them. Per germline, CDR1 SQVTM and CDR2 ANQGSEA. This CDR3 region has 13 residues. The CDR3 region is CSVGGINTDTQYF. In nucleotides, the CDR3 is TGCAGCGTTGGCGGGATCAACACAGATACGCAGTATTTT.

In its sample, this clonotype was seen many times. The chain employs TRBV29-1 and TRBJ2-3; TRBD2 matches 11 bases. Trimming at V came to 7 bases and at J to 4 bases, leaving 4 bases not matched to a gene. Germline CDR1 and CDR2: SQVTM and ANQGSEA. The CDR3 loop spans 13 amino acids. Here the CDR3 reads CSGSGRAADTQYF. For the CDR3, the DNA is TGCAGCGGTAGCGGGAGGGCTGCAGATACGCAGTATTTT.

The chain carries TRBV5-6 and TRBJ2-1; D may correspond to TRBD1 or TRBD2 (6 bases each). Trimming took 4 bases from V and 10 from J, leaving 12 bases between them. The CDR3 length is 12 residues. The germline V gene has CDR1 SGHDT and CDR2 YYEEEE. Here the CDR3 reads CASSPGAREQFF. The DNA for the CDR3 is TGTGCCAGCAGCCCGGGGGCCAGGGAGCAGTTCTTC. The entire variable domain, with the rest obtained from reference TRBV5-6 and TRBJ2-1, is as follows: DAGVTQSPTHLIKTRGQQVTLRCSPKSGHDTVSWYQQALGQGPQFIFQYYEEEERQRGNFPDRFSGHQFPNYSSELNVNALLLGDSALYLCASSPGAREQFFGPGTRLTVL.

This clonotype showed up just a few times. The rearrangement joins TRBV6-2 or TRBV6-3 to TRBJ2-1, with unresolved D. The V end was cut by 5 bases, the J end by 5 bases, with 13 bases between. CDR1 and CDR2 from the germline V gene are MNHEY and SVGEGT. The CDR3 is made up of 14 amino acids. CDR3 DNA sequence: TGTGCCAGCAGTAACTACCGGGCCCACAATGAGCAGTTCTTC. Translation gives CASSNYRAHNEQFF.

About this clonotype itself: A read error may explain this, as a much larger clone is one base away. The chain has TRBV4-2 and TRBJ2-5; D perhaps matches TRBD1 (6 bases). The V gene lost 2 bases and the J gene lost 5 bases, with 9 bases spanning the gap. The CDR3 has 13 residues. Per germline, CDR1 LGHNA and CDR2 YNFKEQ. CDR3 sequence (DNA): TGTGCCAGCAGCCAATACAGGGTGGAGACCCAGTACTTC. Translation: CASSQYRVETQYF.

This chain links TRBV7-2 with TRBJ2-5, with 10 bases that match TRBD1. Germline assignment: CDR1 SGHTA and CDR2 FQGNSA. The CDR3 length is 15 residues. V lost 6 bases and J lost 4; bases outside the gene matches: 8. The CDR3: CASRSYGQGVETQYF. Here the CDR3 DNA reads TGTGCCAGCAGATCATACGGACAGGGGGTAGAGACCCAGTACTTC.

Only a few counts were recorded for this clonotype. The CDR3 sequence: CASSPGQGGGPQHF. CDR3 DNA sequence: TGCGCCAGCAGCCCCGGACAGGGTGGGGGGCCCCAGCATTTT. This chain joins TRBV5-1 and TRBJ1-5; 8 bases map to TRBD1. Losses at the gene ends were 4 bases for V and 9 bases for J; bases not matched to a gene: 9. CDR3 length: 14 amino acids. The germline gives CDR1 SGHRS, CDR2 YFSETQ.

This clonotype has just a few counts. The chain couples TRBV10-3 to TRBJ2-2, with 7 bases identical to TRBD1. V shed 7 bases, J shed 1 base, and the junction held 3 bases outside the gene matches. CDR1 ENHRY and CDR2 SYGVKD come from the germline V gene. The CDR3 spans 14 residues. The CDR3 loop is CAINGQENTGELFF. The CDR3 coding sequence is TGTGCCATCAACGGACAGGAGAACACCGGGGAGCTGTTTTTT.

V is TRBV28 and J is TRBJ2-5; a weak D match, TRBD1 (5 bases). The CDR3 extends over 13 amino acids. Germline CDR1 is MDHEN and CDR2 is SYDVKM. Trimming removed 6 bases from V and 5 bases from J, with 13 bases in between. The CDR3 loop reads CASSFSPGETQYF. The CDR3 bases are TGTGCCAGCAGCTTTTCCCCAGGGGAGACCCAGTACTTC.

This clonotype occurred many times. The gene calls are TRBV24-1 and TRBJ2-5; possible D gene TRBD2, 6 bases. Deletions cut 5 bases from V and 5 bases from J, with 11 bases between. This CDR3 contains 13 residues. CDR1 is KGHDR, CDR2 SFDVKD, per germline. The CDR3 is CATSGGGGETQYF. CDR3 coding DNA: TGTGCCACCAGTGGCGGAGGAGGGGAGACCCAGTACTTC.

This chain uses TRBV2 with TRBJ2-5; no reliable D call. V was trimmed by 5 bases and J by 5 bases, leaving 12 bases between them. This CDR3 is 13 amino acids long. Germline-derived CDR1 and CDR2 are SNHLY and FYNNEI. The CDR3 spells CASSYAKWETQYF. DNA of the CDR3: TGTGCCAGCAGTTATGCCAAATGGGAGACCCAGTACTTC.

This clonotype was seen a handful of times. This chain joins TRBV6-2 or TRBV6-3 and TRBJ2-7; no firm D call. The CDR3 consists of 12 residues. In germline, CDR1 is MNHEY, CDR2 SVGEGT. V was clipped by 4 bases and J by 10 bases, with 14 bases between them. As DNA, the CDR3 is TGTGCCAGCAGTTTATTGAAGGGCAGCCAGTACTTC. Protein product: CASSLLKGSQYF.

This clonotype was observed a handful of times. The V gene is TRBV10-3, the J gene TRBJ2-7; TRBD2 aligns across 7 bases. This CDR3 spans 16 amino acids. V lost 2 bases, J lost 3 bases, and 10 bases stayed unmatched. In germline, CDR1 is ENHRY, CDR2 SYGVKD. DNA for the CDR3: TGTGCCATCAGTGAGGTGGGCGGGAGAGGAGTCTACGAGCAGTACTTC. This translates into CAISEVGGRGVYEQYF.

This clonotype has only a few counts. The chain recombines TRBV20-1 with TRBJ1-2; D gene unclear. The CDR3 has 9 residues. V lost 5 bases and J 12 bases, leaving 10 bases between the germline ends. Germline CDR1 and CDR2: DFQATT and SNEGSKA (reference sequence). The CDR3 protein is CSAYPTNTF. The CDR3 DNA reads TGCAGTGCTTACCCCACGAACACCTTC.

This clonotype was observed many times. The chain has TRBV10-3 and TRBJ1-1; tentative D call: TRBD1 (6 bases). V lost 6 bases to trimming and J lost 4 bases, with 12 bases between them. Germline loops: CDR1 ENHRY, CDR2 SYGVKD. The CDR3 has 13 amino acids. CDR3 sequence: CAISQGPGTEAFF. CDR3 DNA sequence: TGTGCCATCAGCCAGGGGCCAGGCACTGAAGCTTTCTTT.

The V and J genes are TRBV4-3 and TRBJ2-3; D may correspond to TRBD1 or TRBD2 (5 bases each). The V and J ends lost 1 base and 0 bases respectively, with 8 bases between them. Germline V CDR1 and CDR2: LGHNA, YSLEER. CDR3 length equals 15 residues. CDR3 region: CASSQGDLSTDTQYF. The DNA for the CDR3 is TGCGCCAGCAGCCAAGGGGACCTTAGCACAGATACGCAGTATTTT.